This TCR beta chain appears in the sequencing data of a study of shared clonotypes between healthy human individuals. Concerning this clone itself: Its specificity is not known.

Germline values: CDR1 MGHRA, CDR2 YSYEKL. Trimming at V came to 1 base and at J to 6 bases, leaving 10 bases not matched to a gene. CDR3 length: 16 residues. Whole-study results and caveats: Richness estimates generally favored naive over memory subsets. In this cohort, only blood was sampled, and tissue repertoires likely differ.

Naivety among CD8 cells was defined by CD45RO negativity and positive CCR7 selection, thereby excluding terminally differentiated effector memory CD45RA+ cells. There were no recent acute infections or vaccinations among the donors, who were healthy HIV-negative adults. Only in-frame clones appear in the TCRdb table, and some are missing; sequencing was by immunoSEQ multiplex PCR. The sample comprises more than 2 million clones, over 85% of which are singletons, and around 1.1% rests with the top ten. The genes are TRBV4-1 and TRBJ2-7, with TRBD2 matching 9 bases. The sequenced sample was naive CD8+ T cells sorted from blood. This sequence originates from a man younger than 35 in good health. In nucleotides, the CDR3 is TGCGCCAGCAGCCAAGGCGTGCGGGAGGGCCGGGGCGAGCAGTACTTC. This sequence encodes CASSQGVREGRGEQYF.